Following are 21 T cell receptor beta chains from one sample sequenced in a study of blood T cells in healthy people across ages. Primers used in a second PCR of about 7 to 12 cycles were a sample-barcoded 5' primer and a J-beta primer mix. TCRdb redid the calling of the 5' RACE reads with MiXCR, one entry per CDR3 protein. The sample contains some 730,000 distinct CDR3 sequences, around a fifth of which appear only once. Sequenced sample: blood. The receptors were gathered from a man aged 65-85 years in good health.

The CDR3 DNA reads TGTGCCAGCAGTTACACACTAGCGGGGGGGCCCGACGAGCAGTACTTC. Translated, it gives CASSYTLAGGPDEQYF. This sequence joins TRBV6-6 and TRBJ2-7, with 13 bases aligning to TRBD2. The junction had 6 bases not matched to a gene; V was cut back by 2 bases and J by 5 bases. From germline, CDR1 is MNHNY and CDR2 SVGAGI (reference sequence). The CDR3 runs 16 residues.

This clonotype was observed at least ten times. The chain has TRBV5-1 and TRBJ2-7; 7 bases fit TRBD1. V dropped 4 bases and J dropped 0; count of bases not matched to a gene: 4. There are 14 residues in the CDR3. From germline, CDR1 is SGHRS and CDR2 YFSETQ. CDR3 DNA: TGCGCCAGCAGCCAGGACAGGAGCTCCTACGAGCAGTACTTC. Protein: CASSQDRSSYEQYF.

This clonotype was counted only a few times. The chain is built from TRBV10-3 and TRBJ2-5, with 7 bases lining up with TRBD2. The ends lost 8 bases at V and 5 bases at J; junction bases unmatched: 5. This CDR3 has 12 amino acids. Germline V gene lookup returns CDR1 ENHRY and CDR2 SYGVKD. Here the CDR3 DNA reads TGTGCCATCGGCGGGGGTGAGGAGACCCAGTACTTC. It encodes CAIGGGEETQYF.

The J gene is TRBJ1-1, the V gene TRBV29-1, with D perhaps matching TRBD1 (6 bases). V was cut by 6 bases and J by 7 bases, with 12 bases left in between. CDR1 and CDR2 from the germline V gene are SQVTM and ANQGSEA. CDR3 length: 11 residues. CDR3: CSVGDTVEAFF. In DNA, the CDR3 is TGCAGCGTGGGGGACACGGTTGAAGCTTTCTTT.

CDR3 region: CASSTRDRVFSPLHF. CDR3 DNA: TGTGCCAGCAGCACCCGGGACAGGGTATTTTCACCCCTCCACTTT. The J gene is TRBJ1-6, the V gene TRBV7-9, with 9 bases matching TRBD1. CDR1 is SEHNR and CDR2 is FQNEAQ in the germline V gene (reference sequence). This CDR3 contains 15 residues. V trimming: 5 bases; J trimming: 9 bases; junction bases outside the gene matches: 8.

V usage is TRBV7-9 and J usage is TRBJ2-3; D call uncertain. Trimming pared 3 bases from V and 0 bases from J, leaving 13 bases between. Germline V gene lookup returns CDR1 SEHNR and CDR2 FQNEAQ (reference sequence). The CDR3 extends over 16 amino acids. The CDR3 DNA reads TGTGCCAGCAGCTTGGTGCGGCAACGTAGCACAGATACGCAGTATTTT. This translates into CASSLVRQRSTDTQYF.

This clonotype was counted once. CDR3 in amino acids: CASSLYNGKQFF. Here the CDR3 DNA reads TGTGCCAGCAGCTTATATAACGGGAAGCAGTTCTTC. The J gene is TRBJ2-1, the V gene TRBV7-3; possible D gene TRBD2, 5 bases. The V gene's germline CDR1 is SGHTA and CDR2 FQGTGA. This CDR3 spans 12 amino acids. V gave up 2 bases and J gave up 11 bases, with 10 bases separating them.

This chain uses TRBV6-1 with TRBJ2-1; 7 nucleotides align to TRBD2. The CDR3 runs to 16 residues. Germline loops: CDR1 MNHNS, CDR2 SASEGT. V shed 4 bases, J shed 0 bases, and the junction held 6 bases outside the gene matches. The CDR3 DNA sequence: TGTGCCAGCAGTGGCGGGAGACAGATCTCCTACAATGAGCAGTTCTTC. Translating gives CASSGGRQISYNEQFF.

This clonotype was counted between two and nine times. The chain joins TRBV20-1 to TRBJ2-5; perhaps TRBD2 as D (6 bases). The V end lost 6 bases, the J end lost 7 bases, and 27 bases lay between the germline ends. The CDR3 is 16 residues long. In germline, CDR1 is DFQATT, CDR2 SNEGSKA (reference sequence). In DNA, the CDR3 is TGCAGTGCGAGAAACAGTCGACTAGATGATGGTGGGACCCAGTACTTC. Its translation: CSARNSRLDDGGTQYF.

The J gene is TRBJ2-7, the V gene TRBV5-1, with 7 positions matching TRBD1. The germline V gene has CDR1 SGHRS and CDR2 YFSETQ. This CDR3 spans 15 amino acids. Losses at the gene ends were 4 bases for V and 3 bases for J; bases not matched to a gene: 10. CDR3 region: CASSLRGQGFYEQYF. In nucleotides, the CDR3 is TGCGCCAGCAGCCTGAGGGGGCAGGGGTTCTACGAGCAGTACTTC.

This clonotype came up a few times. CDR3 DNA: TGCAGTGCTAGTTGGGGGTTTAATGGCTACACCTTC. This encodes CSASWGFNGYTF. The chain couples TRBV20-1 to TRBJ1-2, with D maybe TRBD1 (5 bases). V was shortened by 3 bases and J by 6 bases, with 11 bases between the two germline ends. The germline V gene encodes CDR1 DFQATT and CDR2 SNEGSKA (reference sequence). The CDR3 sequence is 12 residues long.

The J gene is TRBJ2-1, the V gene TRBV20-1; 11 bases are shared with TRBD2. The CDR3 covers 18 residues. Germline CDR1 DFQATT, CDR2 SNEGSKA (reference sequence). V was clipped by 0 bases and J by 8 bases; unmatched bases: 15. Here the CDR3 reads CSARDLTSASGRTYEQFF. CDR3 nucleotides: TGCAGTGCTAGAGATCTCACGTCGGCTAGCGGGAGGACATATGAGCAGTTCTTC.

This clonotype came up a few times. The chain joins TRBV15 to TRBJ1-3; D remains ambiguous. Per germline, CDR1 LNHNV and CDR2 YYDKDF (reference sequence). The CDR3 spans 13 residues. V lost 4 bases and J lost 3, with 7 bases in between. This chain's CDR3 is CATSKGFGNTIYF. CDR3 nucleotide sequence: TGTGCCACCAGCAAAGGGTTTGGAAACACCATATATTTT.

This clonotype was seen once. The V call is TRBV12-3 or TRBV12-4, the J call TRBJ2-1; 12 bases map to TRBD2. The CDR3 is 15 residues long. With V trimmed by 7 bases and J by 8 bases, 9 bases remained unmatched. The CDR3 region has the DNA TGTGCCAGCATGCTAGCGGGGGGGCCGGTCCATGAGCAGTTCTTC. Translated: CASMLAGGPVHEQFF.

This clonotype has more than one count but fewer than ten. The V gene is TRBV11-2, the J gene TRBJ2-7, with 7 nucleotides matching TRBD1. This CDR3 has 13 amino acids. Unmatched junction bases numbered 3, after V lost 4 bases and J lost 3 bases. CDR1 and CDR2 from the germline V gene are SGHAT and FQNNGV. The CDR3 DNA is TGTGCCAGCAGCTACCGGACAGGCTACGAGCAGTACGTC. Translating it yields CASSYRTGYEQYV.

The V gene is TRBV10-3, the J gene TRBJ2-7; TRBD1 might be the D (5 bases). The ends were cut back, 2 bases at V and 5 bases at J, with 13 bases in the middle. CDR1 ENHRY and CDR2 SYGVKD come from the germline V gene. The length of the CDR3 is 14 residues. The CDR3 sequence is CAISERGVRDEQYF. CDR3 DNA: TGTGCCATCAGTGAGAGGGGTGTAAGGGACGAGCAGTACTTC.

This chain uses TRBV12-3 or TRBV12-4 with TRBJ2-3; TRBD2 might be the D (5 bases). The germline V and J ends were trimmed by 3 bases and 1 base, with 14 bases remaining between them. The CDR3 has 16 amino acids. The CDR3 reads CASSFFGVSGTDTQYF. The CDR3 bases are TGTGCCAGCAGTTTTTTTGGGGTTAGCGGCACAGATACGCAGTATTTT.

The gene calls are TRBV5-1 and TRBJ2-2; 8 nucleotides match TRBD2. The CDR3 covers 15 residues. CDR1 and CDR2 from the germline V gene are SGHRS and YFSETQ. The junction had 8 bases not matched to a gene; V was cut back by 4 bases and J by 6 bases. The CDR3 DNA is TGCGCCAGCAGCACGGGACTAGAAGGGGCCGGGGAGCTGTTTTTT. This sequence encodes CASSTGLEGAGELFF.

There are a few counts of this clonotype. V and J are TRBV20-1 and TRBJ1-1; no reliable D call. CDR3 length: 12 amino acids. Germline CDR1 reads DFQATT; CDR2 reads SNEGSKA (reference sequence). V lost 7 bases to trimming and J lost 3 bases, with 12 bases between them. CDR3: CSEEHGDTEAFF. The CDR3 DNA follows: TGCAGTGAAGAGCATGGGGACACTGAAGCTTTCTTT.

The V gene is TRBV13, the J gene TRBJ2-6; 8 bases match TRBD2. Germline assignment: CDR1 PRHDT and CDR2 FYEKMQ (reference sequence). The J segment lost 1 base and the V segment lost 4 bases, leaving 9 bases of the junction unmatched. The CDR3 consists of 18 residues. CDR3 sequence (DNA): TGTGCCAGCAGCTACCCGGGACTAGTGAATTCTGGGGCCAACGTCCTGACTTTC. Its protein is CASSYPGLVNSGANVLTF.

The chain joins TRBV5-1 to TRBJ2-3; 8 nucleotides align to TRBD1. There are 14 residues in the CDR3. V was clipped by 5 bases and J by 2 bases; unmatched bases: 4. CDR1 is SGHRS and CDR2 is YFSETQ in the germline V gene. CDR3 residues: CASSQGAYTDTQYF. The CDR3 region has the DNA TGCGCCAGCAGTCAGGGGGCGTACACAGATACGCAGTATTTT.